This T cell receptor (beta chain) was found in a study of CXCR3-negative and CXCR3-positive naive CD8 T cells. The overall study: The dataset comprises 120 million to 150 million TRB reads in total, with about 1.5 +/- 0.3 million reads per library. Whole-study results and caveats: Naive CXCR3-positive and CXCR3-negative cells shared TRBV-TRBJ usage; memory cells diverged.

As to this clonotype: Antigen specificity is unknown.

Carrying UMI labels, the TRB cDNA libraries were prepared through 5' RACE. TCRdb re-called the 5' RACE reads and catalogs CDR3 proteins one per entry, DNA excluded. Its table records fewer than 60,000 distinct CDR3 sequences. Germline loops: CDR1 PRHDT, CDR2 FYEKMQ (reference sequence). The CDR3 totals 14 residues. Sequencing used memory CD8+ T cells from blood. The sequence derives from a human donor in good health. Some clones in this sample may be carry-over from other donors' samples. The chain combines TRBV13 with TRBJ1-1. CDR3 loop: CASSLRRLNTEAFF.